Listed below are T cell receptor beta chains from one sample, sequenced in a study of blood T cell repertoires in COVID-19. TCRdb keeps only in-frame clones here, not all; method: immunoSEQ multiplex PCR. Of some 80,000 clones listed, roughly nine tenths were seen once; the top ten hold 3%. The specimen sequenced was peripheral blood. Every receptor here comes from a woman aged 45-59 years with active or convalescent COVID-19. Both conserved end residues are part of each CDR3. Each record gives: D gene, clone size, V gene, J gene, CDR3 protein, CDR3 DNA. A D gene is named only where the DNA matches it firmly. Only some rows state a clone size, as once, few, many or a class for expanded clones.

d_gene: NA
abundance: NA
v_gene: TRBV19
j_gene: TRBJ2-1
CDR3aa: CASSQGSYNEQFF
CDR3nt: TGTGCCAGTTCACAGGGATCCTACAATGAGCAGTTCTTC

d_gene: NA
abundance: NA
v_gene: TRBV19
j_gene: TRBJ2-7
CDR3aa: CASSTPQGSPGYEQYF
CDR3nt: TGTGCCAGTAGTACACCCCAGGGTTCCCCGGGCTACGAGCAGTACTTC

d_gene: NA
abundance: NA
v_gene: TRBV5-1
j_gene: TRBJ1-1
CDR3aa: CASSPGWSAEAFF
CDR3nt: TGCGCCAGCAGCCCCGGTTGGAGCGCTGAAGCTTTCTTT

d_gene: NA
abundance: NA
v_gene: TRBV18
j_gene: TRBJ1-1
CDR3aa: CATLSEMNTEAFF
CDR3nt: TGTGCCACCTTGAGTGAAATGAACACTGAAGCTTTCTTT

d_gene: TRBD1
abundance: NA
v_gene: TRBV27
j_gene: TRBJ1-2
CDR3aa: CASSSGDRVDGYTF
CDR3nt: TGTGCCAGCAGTTCCGGGGACAGGGTGGATGGCTACACCTTC

d_gene: NA
abundance: NA
v_gene: TRBV27
j_gene: TRBJ2-1
CDR3aa: CASSRTNRENEQFF
CDR3nt: TGTGCCAGCAGCCGGACTAATAGGGAAAATGAGCAGTTCTTC

d_gene: TRBD1
abundance: NA
v_gene: TRBV3-1/TRBV3-2
j_gene: TRBJ1-2
CDR3aa: CASSQIPGGYGYTF
CDR3nt: TGTGCCAGCAGCCAAATACCAGGGGGCTATGGCTACACCTTC

d_gene: NA
abundance: NA
v_gene: TRBV3-1/TRBV3-2
j_gene: TRBJ1-2
CDR3aa: CASSQGRGYTF
CDR3nt: TGTGCCAGCAGCCAAGGCAGGGGCTACACCTTC

d_gene: TRBD1
abundance: NA
v_gene: TRBV7-2
j_gene: TRBJ2-2
CDR3aa: CATNGARGQVNTGELFF
CDR3nt: TGTGCCACCAACGGCGCGAGAGGACAGGTGAACACCGGGGAGCTGTTTTTT

d_gene: TRBD1
abundance: NA
v_gene: TRBV7-7
j_gene: TRBJ2-1
CDR3aa: CASSLTGGNEQFF
CDR3nt: TGTGCTAGCAGTTTAACAGGGGGCAATGAGCAGTTCTTC

d_gene: NA
abundance: NA
v_gene: TRBV5-4
j_gene: TRBJ1-4
CDR3aa: CASSKEGTNEKLFF
CDR3nt: TGTGCCAGCAGCAAGGAGGGGACTAATGAAAAACTGTTTTTT

d_gene: TRBD1
abundance: few
v_gene: TRBV4-2
j_gene: TRBJ2-7
CDR3aa: CASSQESGQGISYEQYF
CDR3nt: TGTGCCAGCAGCCAAGAGAGCGGACAGGGGATATCCTACGAGCAGTACTTC

d_gene: NA
abundance: NA
v_gene: TRBV7-2
j_gene: TRBJ2-5
CDR3aa: CASSGPKETQYF
CDR3nt: TGTGCCAGCAGCGGCCCAAAGGAGACCCAGTACTTC

d_gene: NA
abundance: NA
v_gene: TRBV2
j_gene: TRBJ2-5
CDR3aa: CASIDWGVEETQYF
CDR3nt: TGTGCCAGCATTGATTGGGGCGTGGAAGAGACCCAGTACTTC

d_gene: NA
abundance: NA
v_gene: TRBV21-1
j_gene: TRBJ1-5
CDR3aa: CASTEDGVDQPQHF
CDR3nt: TGTGCCAGCACCGAGGACGGGGTGGATCAGCCCCAGCATTTT

d_gene: NA
abundance: NA
v_gene: TRBV9
j_gene: TRBJ1-1
CDR3aa: CASSVEVTTEAFF
CDR3nt: TGTGCCAGCAGCGTGGAGGTGACCACTGAAGCTTTCTTT

d_gene: NA
abundance: NA
v_gene: TRBV3-1/TRBV3-2
j_gene: TRBJ1-2
CDR3aa: CASSQDLQEGVYGYTF
CDR3nt: TGTGCCAGCAGCCAAGATCTACAGGAAGGGGTCTATGGCTACACCTTC

d_gene: NA
abundance: NA
v_gene: TRBV27
j_gene: TRBJ2-7
CDR3aa: CASGQGGYEQYF
CDR3nt: TGTGCCAGCGGACAGGGAGGGTACGAGCAGTACTTC

d_gene: TRBD1
abundance: NA
v_gene: TRBV30
j_gene: TRBJ1-1
CDR3aa: CAWSLGTVNTEAFF
CDR3nt: TGTGCCTGGAGCCTGGGGACAGTGAACACTGAAGCTTTCTTT

d_gene: TRBD2
abundance: NA
v_gene: TRBV11-2
j_gene: TRBJ2-1
CDR3aa: CASSQRTSGGAYASEQFF
CDR3nt: TGTGCCAGCAGCCAGCGGACTAGCGGGGGGGCTTACGCCAGTGAGCAGTTCTTC

d_gene: NA
abundance: NA
v_gene: TRBV9
j_gene: TRBJ1-1
CDR3aa: CASSLHGGPSTEAFF
CDR3nt: TGTGCCAGCAGCCTGCACGGGGGACCTAGCACTGAAGCTTTCTTT

d_gene: NA
abundance: once
v_gene: TRBV19
j_gene: TRBJ1-1
CDR3aa: CASTTTRGGLGEAFF
CDR3nt: TGTGCCAGTACCACTACGAGGGGGGGCCTAGGAGAAGCTTTCTTT

d_gene: TRBD1
abundance: NA
v_gene: TRBV19
j_gene: TRBJ1-5
CDR3aa: CASKLGQGISNQPQHF
CDR3nt: TGTGCCAGTAAACTGGGACAGGGCATAAGCAATCAGCCCCAGCATTTT

d_gene: TRBD2
abundance: NA
v_gene: TRBV24-1
j_gene: TRBJ2-3
CDR3aa: CATSDSSGGADTQYF
CDR3nt: TGTGCCACCAGTGATTCTAGCGGGGGGGCCGATACGCAGTATTTT

d_gene: NA
abundance: NA
v_gene: TRBV11-3
j_gene: TRBJ1-3
CDR3aa: CASSLASGNTIYF
CDR3nt: TGTGCCAGCAGCTTAGCTTCTGGAAACACCATATATTTT

d_gene: NA
abundance: few
v_gene: TRBV14
j_gene: TRBJ1-2
CDR3aa: CASSQQGDYGYTF
CDR3nt: TGTGCCAGCAGCCAACAGGGTGACTATGGCTACACCTTC

d_gene: TRBD1
abundance: NA
v_gene: TRBV27
j_gene: TRBJ1-1
CDR3aa: CASSLGTAYEAFF
CDR3nt: TGTGCCAGCAGTTTAGGGACAGCTTATGAAGCTTTCTTT

d_gene: NA
abundance: NA
v_gene: TRBV7-9
j_gene: TRBJ1-2
CDR3aa: CASSPGAYGYTF
CDR3nt: TGTGCCAGCAGCCCTGGGGCCTATGGCTACACCTTC

d_gene: NA
abundance: few
v_gene: TRBV5-5
j_gene: TRBJ2-7
CDR3aa: CASSRPDSSYEQYF
CDR3nt: TGTGCCAGCAGCCGCCCGGACAGCTCCTACGAGCAGTACTTC

d_gene: NA
abundance: NA
v_gene: TRBV2
j_gene: TRBJ1-5
CDR3aa: CASSDEVLNQPQHF
CDR3nt: TGTGCCAGCAGTGACGAGGTTCTCAATCAGCCCCAGCATTTT

d_gene: NA
abundance: once
v_gene: TRBV6-6
j_gene: TRBJ2-4
CDR3aa: CASSLATGMMDIQYF
CDR3nt: TGTGCCAGCAGTTTGGCGACGGGGATGATGGACATTCAGTACTTC

d_gene: NA
abundance: NA
v_gene: TRBV2
j_gene: TRBJ1-2
CDR3aa: CASSAQGHYGYTF
CDR3nt: TGTGCCAGCAGTGCACAGGGCCACTATGGCTACACCTTC

d_gene: TRBD2
abundance: NA
v_gene: TRBV30
j_gene: TRBJ2-7
CDR3aa: CACLKGGGISYEQYF
CDR3nt: TGTGCCTGCCTTAAGGGCGGGGGTATCTCCTACGAGCAGTACTTC

d_gene: NA
abundance: NA
v_gene: TRBV19
j_gene: TRBJ2-7
CDR3aa: CASSIDVVYEQYF
CDR3nt: TGTGCCAGTAGTATAGACGTCGTCTACGAGCAGTACTTC

d_gene: TRBD2
abundance: once
v_gene: TRBV5-5
j_gene: TRBJ2-3
CDR3aa: CASSSGGRTDTQYF
CDR3nt: TGTGCCAGCAGCTCCGGCGGGAGAACAGATACGCAGTATTTT

d_gene: NA
abundance: NA
v_gene: TRBV4-3
j_gene: TRBJ2-7
CDR3aa: CASSQARGPLEQYF
CDR3nt: TGCGCCAGCAGCCAAGCCAGGGGCCCCCTCGAGCAGTACTTC

d_gene: NA
abundance: NA
v_gene: TRBV12-2
j_gene: TRBJ2-1
CDR3aa: CASRLAQGLYRSDEQFF
CDR3nt: TGTGCAAGTCGCTTAGCCCAAGGACTATACCGCTCCGATGAGCAGTTCTTC

d_gene: TRBD1
abundance: NA
v_gene: TRBV9
j_gene: TRBJ2-5
CDR3aa: CASSVTGGLGETQYF
CDR3nt: TGTGCCAGCAGCGTCACAGGGGGCTTAGGGGAGACCCAGTACTTC

d_gene: NA
abundance: NA
v_gene: TRBV19
j_gene: TRBJ1-2
CDR3aa: CASSFGLGSVYGYTF
CDR3nt: TGTGCCAGTAGTTTCGGACTGGGTAGCGTCTATGGCTACACCTTC

d_gene: NA
abundance: NA
v_gene: TRBV5-1
j_gene: TRBJ2-7
CDR3aa: CASSPPRVPYEQYF
CDR3nt: TGCGCCAGCAGCCCGCCCAGGGTACCCTACGAGCAGTACTTC

d_gene: NA
abundance: NA
v_gene: TRBV7-2
j_gene: TRBJ1-3
CDR3aa: CASSFAPGAAGNTIYF
CDR3nt: TGTGCCAGCAGCTTTGCACCAGGGGCGGCGGGAAACACCATATATTTT

d_gene: TRBD1
abundance: NA
v_gene: TRBV7-3
j_gene: TRBJ2-1
CDR3aa: CASSQYGTGGPNEQFF
CDR3nt: TGTGCCAGCAGCCAGTACGGGACAGGGGGACCTAATGAGCAGTTCTTC

d_gene: NA
abundance: NA
v_gene: TRBV24-1
j_gene: TRBJ2-7
CDR3aa: CATSDRATGNQYF
CDR3nt: TGTGCCACCAGTGATAGGGCCACAGGAAATCAGTACTTC

d_gene: TRBD1
abundance: NA
v_gene: TRBV3-1/TRBV3-2
j_gene: TRBJ2-7
CDR3aa: CASSFFDSGQTNF
CDR3nt: TGTGCCAGCAGCTTTTTTGATTCGGGACAGACCAACTTC

d_gene: TRBD2
abundance: NA
v_gene: TRBV14
j_gene: TRBJ2-5
CDR3aa: CASSQRGGVGRETQYF
CDR3nt: TGTGCCAGCAGCCAGCGGGGAGGGGTGGGGCGAGAGACCCAGTACTTC

d_gene: NA
abundance: NA
v_gene: TRBV5-8
j_gene: TRBJ1-5
CDR3aa: CASSSYSNSNQPQHF
CDR3nt: TGTGCCAGCAGCTCCTACTCCAATAGCAATCAGCCCCAGCATTTT

d_gene: TRBD1
abundance: NA
v_gene: TRBV9
j_gene: TRBJ1-1
CDR3aa: CASSVGRGPISNTEAFF
CDR3nt: TGTGCCAGCAGCGTAGGAAGGGGGCCAATTTCGAACACTGAAGCTTTCTTT